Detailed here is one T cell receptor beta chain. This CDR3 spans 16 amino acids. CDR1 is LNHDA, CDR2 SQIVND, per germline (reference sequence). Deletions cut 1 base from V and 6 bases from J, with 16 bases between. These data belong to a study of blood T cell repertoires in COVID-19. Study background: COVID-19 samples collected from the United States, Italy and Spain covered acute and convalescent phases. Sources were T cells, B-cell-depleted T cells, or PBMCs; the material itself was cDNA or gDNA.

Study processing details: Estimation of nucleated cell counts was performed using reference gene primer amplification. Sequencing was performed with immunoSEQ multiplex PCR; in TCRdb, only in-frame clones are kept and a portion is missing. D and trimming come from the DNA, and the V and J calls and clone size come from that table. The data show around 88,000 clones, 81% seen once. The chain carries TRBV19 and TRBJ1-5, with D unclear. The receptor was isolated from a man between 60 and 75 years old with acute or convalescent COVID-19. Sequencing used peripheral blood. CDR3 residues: CASSIAYGSGGQPQHF. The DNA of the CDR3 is TGTGCCAGTAGTATAGCGTACGGAAGCGGTGGTCAGCCCCAGCATTTT.